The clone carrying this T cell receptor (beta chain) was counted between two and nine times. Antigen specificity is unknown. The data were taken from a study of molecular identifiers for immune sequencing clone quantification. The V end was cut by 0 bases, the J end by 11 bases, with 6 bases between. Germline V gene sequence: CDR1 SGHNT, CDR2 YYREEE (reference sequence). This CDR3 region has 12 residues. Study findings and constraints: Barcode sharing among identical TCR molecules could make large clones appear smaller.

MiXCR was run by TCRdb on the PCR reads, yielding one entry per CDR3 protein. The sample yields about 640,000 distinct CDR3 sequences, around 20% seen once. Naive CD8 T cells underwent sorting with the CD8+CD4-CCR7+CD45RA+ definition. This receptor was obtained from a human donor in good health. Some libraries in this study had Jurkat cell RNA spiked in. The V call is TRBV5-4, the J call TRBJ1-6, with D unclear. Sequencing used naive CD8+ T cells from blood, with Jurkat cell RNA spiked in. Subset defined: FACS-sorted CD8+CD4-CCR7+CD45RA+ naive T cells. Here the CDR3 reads CASSLAGAPLHF. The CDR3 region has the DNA TGTGCCAGCAGCTTGGCCGGCGCACCCCTCCACTTT.